What follows are 19 T cell receptor beta chains derived from one specimen sequenced in a study of blood T cell repertoires in COVID-19. This table comes from immunoSEQ multiplex PCR, and its TCRdb copy is limited to in-frame clones, with some not included. The sample has over 7,500 clones; roughly 77% are singletons. Sequenced: peripheral blood. These receptors were obtained from a man aged 55 to 70 with active COVID-19.

The rearrangement links TRBV10-2 to TRBJ2-5; TRBD2 is a possible D gene (7 bases). The CDR3 totals 15 residues. Germline CDR1 WSHSY, CDR2 SAAADI. V was clipped by 3 bases and J by 4 bases, with 15 bases between them. CDR3 in DNA: TGCGCCAGCAGTGAAGGGGGGGGGCCGGTAGAGACCCAGTACTTC. Protein product: CASSEGGGPVETQYF.

This clone was seen more than once but under ten times. The chain recombines TRBV4-3 with TRBJ2-7; 9 bases line up with TRBD1. This CDR3 has 15 residues. CDR1 and CDR2 from the germline V gene are LGHNA and YSLEER. V lost 4 bases to trimming and J lost 3 bases; unmatched junction nucleotides: 7. As DNA, the CDR3 is TGCGCCAGCAGCCCTCAAATGACAGGGGGCTACGAGCAGTACTTC. This gives the protein CASSPQMTGGYEQYF.

V and J are TRBV4-2 and TRBJ2-7, with D tentatively TRBD2 (5 bases). V gave up 0 bases and J gave up 4 bases, with 19 bases separating them. The CDR3 is made up of 17 amino acids. Germline loops: CDR1 LGHNA, CDR2 YNFKEQ. The CDR3 sequence: CASSQDIGMGASYEQYF. CDR3 DNA sequence: TGTGCCAGCAGCCAAGATATCGGTATGGGAGCTTCGTACGAGCAGTACTTC.

The V call is TRBV28, the J call TRBJ1-2; D unresolved. The CDR3 is made up of 13 amino acids. V was pared by 1 base and J by 0 bases, with 3 bases between. CDR1 and CDR2 (germline): MDHEN, SYDVKM. The CDR3 nucleotides are TGTGCCAGCAGTTTATCCGCTAACTATGGCTACACCTTC. This sequence encodes CASSLSANYGYTF.

This clone was recorded a few times. The chain employs TRBV7-3 and TRBJ1-1; D uncertain. V dropped 5 bases and J dropped 2 bases, with 12 bases sitting between them. Germline-derived CDR1 and CDR2 are SGHTA and FQGTGA. This CDR3 comprises 14 residues. The CDR3 DNA follows: TGTGCCAGCAGCCCTTACGCTGGCAACACTGAAGCTTTCTTT. This translates into CASSPYAGNTEAFF.

CDR3 residues: CATSDPSGPDNEQFF. DNA of the CDR3: TGTGCCACCAGTGACCCATCAGGGCCCGACAATGAGCAGTTCTTC. This chain joins TRBV24-1 and TRBJ2-1; a weak D match, TRBD1 (5 bases). Trimming cost V 4 bases and J 5 bases, with 14 bases left between them. This CDR3 spans 15 amino acids. The V gene's germline CDR1 is KGHDR and CDR2 SFDVKD.

The chain uses TRBV13 and TRBJ2-4, with TRBD1 identical over 7 bases. Per the germline V gene, CDR1 is PRHDT and CDR2 is FYEKMQ (reference sequence). The CDR3 has 15 residues. The V and J ends lost 6 bases and 9 bases, in that order; junction bases with no gene match: 14. CDR3 coding DNA: TGTGCCAGCAGTCAATACAATCCGACAGGGACCATTCAGTACTTC. Translation: CASSQYNPTGTIQYF.

This chain connects TRBV5-8 to TRBJ2-4; 12 bases agree with TRBD2. CDR1 is SGHTS, CDR2 YDEGEE, per germline. V trimming: 0 bases; J trimming: 8 bases; junction bases outside the gene matches: 12. The CDR3 is made up of 18 amino acids. CDR3 protein: CASSLVDPSGRASYIQYF. DNA for the CDR3: TGTGCCAGCAGCTTGGTGGACCCTAGCGGGAGGGCCTCGTACATTCAGTACTTC.

The CDR3 bases are TGTGCCAGCAGCCAGGAGGGTTATTCACCCCTCCACTTT. Encoded protein: CASSQEGYSPLHF. The chain combines TRBV6-6 with TRBJ1-6, with D hard to call. In germline, CDR1 is MNHNY, CDR2 SVGAGI (reference sequence). The CDR3 covers 13 residues. The V end was cut by 6 bases, the J end by 8 bases, with 11 bases between.

The V and J genes are TRBV7-2 and TRBJ2-2, with TRBD2 matching over 8 bases. V was pared by 6 bases and J by 6 bases, with 12 bases of the junction left unmatched. CDR3 size: 16 residues. Looked up from germline, CDR1 is SGHTA and CDR2 is FQGNSA. CDR3 residues: CASRKAGTRVAGELFF. Here the CDR3 DNA reads TGTGCCAGCAGGAAGGCCGGGACTAGAGTAGCCGGGGAGCTGTTTTTT.

J is TRBJ1-1 and V is TRBV6-2 or TRBV6-3; 9 positions agree with TRBD1. The ends lost 4 bases at V and 5 bases at J; junction bases unmatched: 8. Germline-derived CDR1 and CDR2 are MNHEY and SVGEGT. CDR3 length: 15 residues. CDR3 nucleotide sequence: TGTGCCAGCAGTTTCGAACAGGGGGCGTATACTGAAGCTTTCTTT. Its protein is CASSFEQGAYTEAFF.

The chain links TRBV5-1 to TRBJ2-6; the match to TRBD2 covers 8 bases. V lost 5 bases and J lost 2; bases outside the gene matches: 15. Germline lookup yields CDR1 SGHRS and CDR2 YFSETQ. This CDR3 is 19 amino acids long. The CDR3 DNA is TGCGCCAGCAGTTCCGTTTCGAGCGGGGGCCGACCTGGGGCCAACGTCCTGACTTTC. Translated, it gives CASSSVSSGGRPGANVLTF.

The rearrangement links TRBV6-6 to TRBJ1-5; TRBD1 matches 8 bases. The V gene end was trimmed by 1 base and the J gene end by 4 bases; junction bases not matched to a gene: 3. Germline V gives CDR1 MNHNY, CDR2 SVGAGI (reference sequence). The CDR3 runs 15 residues. CDR3 in DNA: TGTGCCAGCAGTTACTTAGGGACAGGTAATCAGCCCCAGCATTTT. Protein sequence: CASSYLGTGNQPQHF.

The J gene is TRBJ2-7, the V gene TRBV2; TRBD2 might be the D (5 bases). The CDR3 totals 15 residues. Germline CDR1 SNHLY, CDR2 FYNNEI. Between the trimmed V and J ends, which lost 6 bases and 7 bases, there was a span of 22 bases. CDR3 sequence (DNA): TGTGCCAGCAGGGAACTAGACTTATCCTTCTCTGAGCAGTACTTC. It yields the protein CASRELDLSFSEQYF.

J is TRBJ2-3 and V is TRBV28; TRBD2 might be the D (6 bases). CDR1 and CDR2 (germline): MDHEN, SYDVKM. The CDR3 consists of 13 residues. Trimming pared 7 bases from V and 1 base from J, leaving 9 bases between. The CDR3 nucleotides read TGTGCCAGCACCTGGGGGGGCACAGATACGCAGTATTTT. As protein: CASTWGGTDTQYF.

This clone appeared a few times. This chain joins TRBV28 and TRBJ1-5, with TRBD1 matching over 8 bases. From germline, CDR1 is MDHEN and CDR2 SYDVKM. The CDR3 sequence is 14 residues long. Unmatched junction bases numbered 7, after V lost 6 bases and J lost 6 bases. In DNA, the CDR3 is TGTGCCAGCAGGCAGACAGGGGTGGGTCAGCCCCAGCATTTT. This codes for CASRQTGVGQPQHF. Drawing the rest from reference TRBV28 and TRBJ1-5, the complete variable domain is DVKVTQSSRYLVKRTGEKVFLECVQDMDHENMFWYRQDPGLGLRLIYFSYDVKMKEKGDIPEGYSVSREKKERFSLILESASTNQTSMYLCASRQTGVGQPQHFGDGTRLSIL.

This chain uses TRBV12-2 with TRBJ2-6; the D call TRBD2 from the table was never checked on the DNA. TRBV12-2 is shown as a pseudogene. The CDR3 runs 21 residues. Written as DNA, the CDR3 is TGTGCAAGTCGCTTAGTAGGCGGTAACGAGCGGCTGACCGTCGGGGCCAACGTCCTGACTTTC. This encodes CASRLVGGNERLTVGANVLTF.

The rearrangement links TRBV11-1 to TRBJ2-7; no definite D call. The CDR3 extends over 15 amino acids. With 1 base removed from V and 0 bases from J, the gap between germline ends came to 10 bases. Per germline, CDR1 SGHAT and CDR2 FQDESV (reference sequence). The CDR3 region has the DNA TGTGCCAGCAGCTTAGAACAGATCCGCTCCTACGAGCAGTACTTC. Its protein product is CASSLEQIRSYEQYF.

The chain recombines TRBV2 with TRBJ2-7; 10 bases agree with TRBD1. This CDR3 has 14 amino acids. Trimming cost V 10 bases and J 0 bases; bases outside gene matches: 6. Germline assignment: CDR1 SNHLY and CDR2 FYNNEI. The DNA of the CDR3 is TGTGCCACCCGACGGGACAGGGGCTCCTACGAGCAGTACTTC. Translated, it gives CATRRDRGSYEQYF.